This TCR beta chain was retrieved from a study of beta chain features in type 1 diabetes (dated by TCRdb to 2017 to 2018). With regard to the full study: No differences in mean age, gender distribution, total cell number or subset yield were found between patients and healthy donors. Naive and central memory subsets were obtained from all 30 or so donors, but regulatory and stem cell-like memory subsets were isolated from only 8 patients and roughly 8 healthy donors. The study compared the TCRB repertoires of sorted circulating CD4+ T cell subsets in recently diagnosed type 1 diabetes patients with those in matched healthy donors. A total of just under 110,000,000 sorted cells were examined across all samples, and RNA yield correlated strongly with the number of cells per subset. Summary of the overall study and its limitations: Shorter templates might be favored by PCR, yet because patient and control samples were amplified and corrected together, any such skew would affect both groups equally. Because cDNA rather than genomic DNA was sequenced, highly expressing activated cells could have been over-represented, although no difference in activation and CD3 levels was found between groups. Naive, central memory and regulatory TCRB repertoires appeared to be more alike among patients than among healthy donors. Only small numbers of individuals were included in the HLA sub-analyses, which left unresolved whether HLA type had any influence on TCRB rearrangement. At VDJ recombination sites, type 1 diabetes patients had fewer insertions and more deleted nucleotides, which implies abnormalities in thymic rearrangement. Type 1 diabetes patients showed a moderate but significant shortening of TCRB CDR3 length in all four CD4+ subsets.

Measured from the cysteine to the phenylalanine, the CDR3 is 15 residues long. Left in the record is the CDR3 DNA by itself, 45 bases read in frame from the first base. At the junction V is shortened by 4 bases and J by 2 bases, with 14 bases in between. CDR1 and CDR2, per the germline V gene (reference sequence), are SEHNR and FQNEAQ. This clone was observed a few times. The target of this receptor is not known. Per-base quality was not reported, and no clone a single base away is much larger than it. Each donor gave one peripheral blood draw, averaging roughly 0.11 L, which was collected into heparinised tubes. Naive, central memory, regulatory and stem cell-like memory CD4+ T cells were sorted on a BD FACSAria II using a panel including CD45RO, CCR7, CD25, CD127, CD95 and CD27. All sorted populations exceeded 98% purity. Right away, PBMCs were isolated by Lymphoprep density gradient centrifugation and were stained directly, with no culture step. So that batch effects would be minimized, each experiment stained and sorted samples in pairs, pairing one healthy donor with one patient.

The entire isolated RNA was reverse transcribed using the High Capacity cDNA Reverse Transcription Kit, and thus expressed TCRB transcripts were sequenced. Deep immunoSEQ sequencing was performed on naive, central memory and regulatory T cell samples, with an average of roughly 3.6 million total reads per sample. Sorted cells were lysed in RLT buffer, and RNA was extracted using DNase-treated RNeasy Micro or Mini kits according to cell number. To prevent cross-contamination, every cell subset was processed on its own, while patient and healthy donor samples were processed together. The immunoSEQ multiplex PCR was used to amplify TCRB sequences from cDNA, yielding 87-bp fragments that span the CDR3 region. The amplicons were sequenced using the Illumina HiSeq platform. The study's own analysis went as follows. Synthetic template baselines were used to correct PCR bias computationally, reads within Hamming distance 2 were collapsed, and singletons that could not be merged were discarded. Reads were aligned to IMGT to assign V, D and J genes, CDR3 length, and insertions or deletions at six rearrangement sites. Within each subset, clonotype counts were normalized to sorted cell number, and only after that were true diversity and Gini coefficients computed with the tcR R package. The overlap coefficient, calculated on TCRB nucleotide sequences, was used to quantify repertoire sharing. As stored in TCRdb, this immuneACCESS dataset retains in-frame rearrangements with V and J assigned. A fraction of the clones does not appear; measured against another copy, unresolved V genes explain less than half of the discrepancy, and the remainder lacks a known reason. That table furnishes V, J and clone size, whereas the DNA furnished D and trimming. The sample records tens of thousands of clones, around three fifths of which are singletons. The ten biggest clones cover about 2.2% of the sample.

The clonotype was recovered from a woman younger than 35 in good health. The sequencing sample was made of Tregs from blood. The intended sense of this specimen's cell subset or site label: regulatory CD4+ T cells. Recombination connected TRBV7-9 to TRBJ2-5, with TRBD2 perhaps the D gene, on 6 matching bases. The CDR3 here reads CASSYGWRGQETQYF. The DNA sequence reads TGTGCCAGCAGCTACGGTTGGAGGGGTCAAGAGACCCAGTACTTC.